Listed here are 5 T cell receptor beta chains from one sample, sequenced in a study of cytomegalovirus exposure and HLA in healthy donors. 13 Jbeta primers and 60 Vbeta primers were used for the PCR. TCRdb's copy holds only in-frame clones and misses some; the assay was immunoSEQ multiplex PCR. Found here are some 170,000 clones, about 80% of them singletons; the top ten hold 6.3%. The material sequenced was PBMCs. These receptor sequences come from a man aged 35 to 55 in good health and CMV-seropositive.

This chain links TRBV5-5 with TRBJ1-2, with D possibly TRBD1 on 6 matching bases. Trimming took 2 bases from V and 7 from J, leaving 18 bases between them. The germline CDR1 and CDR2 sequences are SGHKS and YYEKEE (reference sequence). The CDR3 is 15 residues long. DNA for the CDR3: TGTGCCAGCAGCTTATCAGGGGCTAGTCAGCTTGGCTACACCTTC. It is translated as CASSLSGASQLGYTF.

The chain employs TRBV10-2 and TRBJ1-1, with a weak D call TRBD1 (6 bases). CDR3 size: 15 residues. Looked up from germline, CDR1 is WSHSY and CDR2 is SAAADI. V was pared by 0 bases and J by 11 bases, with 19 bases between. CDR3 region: CASSESGRGESYAFF. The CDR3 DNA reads TGCGCCAGCAGTGAGTCGGGCAGGGGAGAGTCATACGCTTTCTTT.

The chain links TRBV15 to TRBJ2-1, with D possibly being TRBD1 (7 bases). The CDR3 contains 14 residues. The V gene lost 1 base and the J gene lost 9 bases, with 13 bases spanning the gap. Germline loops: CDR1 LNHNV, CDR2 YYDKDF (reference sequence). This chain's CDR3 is CATSRVQGGGEQFF. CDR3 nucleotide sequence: TGTGCCACCAGCAGAGTCCAGGGGGGCGGTGAGCAGTTCTTC.

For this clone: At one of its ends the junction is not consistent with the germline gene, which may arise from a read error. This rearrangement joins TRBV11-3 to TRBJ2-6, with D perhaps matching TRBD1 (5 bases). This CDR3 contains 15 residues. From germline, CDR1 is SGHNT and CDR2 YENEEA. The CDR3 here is CASSSPGSGANGLTF. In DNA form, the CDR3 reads TGTGCCAGCAGCTCTCCAGGCTCTGGGGCCAACGGCCTGACTTTC. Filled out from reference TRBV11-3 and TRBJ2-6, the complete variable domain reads EAGVVQSPRYKIIEKKQPVAFWCNPISGHNTLYWYLQNLGQGPELLIRYENEEAVDDSQLPKDRFSAERLKGVDSTLKIQPAELGDSAVYLCASSSPGSGANGLTFGAGSRLTVL.

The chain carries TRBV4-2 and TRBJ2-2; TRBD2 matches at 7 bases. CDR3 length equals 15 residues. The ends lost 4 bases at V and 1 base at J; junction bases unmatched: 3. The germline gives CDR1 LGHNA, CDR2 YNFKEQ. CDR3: CASSRLAVNTGELFF. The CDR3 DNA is TGTGCCAGCAGCCGGCTAGCGGTGAACACCGGGGAGCTGTTTTTT.